Below, 2 T cell receptor beta chains from the same sample are listed, as sequenced in a study of T cell responses to AZD1222 COVID-19 vaccine. TCRdb's table, derived via immunoSEQ multiplex PCR, lists solely in-frame clones and lacks some. The sample records 90,000 to 120,000 clones, 89% being singletons. The sequences come from peripheral blood, collected on day 0 of AZD1222 vaccination. The receptors were sampled from an adult in good health.

This chain connects TRBV28 to TRBJ1-3; no clear D gene. Germline V lookup: CDR1 MDHEN, CDR2 SYDVKM. Deletions cut 10 bases from V and 0 bases from J, with 16 bases between. CDR3 length: 15 residues. CDR3 DNA: TGTGCCACGAGAGGGCTGGGCACCTCTGGAAACACCATATATTTT. Encoded protein: CATRGLGTSGNTIYF. Drawing the rest from reference TRBV28 and TRBJ1-3, the complete variable domain is DVKVTQSSRYLVKRTGEKVFLECVQDMDHENMFWYRQDPGLGLRLIYFSYDVKMKEKGDIPEGYSVSREKKERFSLILESASTNQTSMYLCATRGLGTSGNTIYFGEGSWLTVV.

This chain links TRBV6-5 with TRBJ1-1; D gene ambiguous. CDR1 is MNHEY, CDR2 SVGAGI, per germline. There are 13 residues in the CDR3. Between the trimmed V and J ends, which lost 11 bases and 2 bases, there was a span of 15 bases. The CDR3 region has the DNA TGTGCCGTGGCAGCCTCACCTAACACTGAAGCTTTCTTT. Amino acid sequence: CAVAASPNTEAFF.